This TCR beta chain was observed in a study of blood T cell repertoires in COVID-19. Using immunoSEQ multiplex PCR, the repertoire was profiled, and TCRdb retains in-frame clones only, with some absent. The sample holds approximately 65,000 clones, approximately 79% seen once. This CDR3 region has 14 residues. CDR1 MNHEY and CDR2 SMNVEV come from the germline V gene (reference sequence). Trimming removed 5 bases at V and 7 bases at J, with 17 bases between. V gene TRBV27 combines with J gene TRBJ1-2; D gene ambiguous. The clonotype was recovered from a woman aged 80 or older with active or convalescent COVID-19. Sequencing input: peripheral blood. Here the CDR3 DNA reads TGTGCCAGCAGTCCCGATTACGTAGACTCTGGCTACACCTTC. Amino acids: CASSPDYVDSGYTF.